Below, 14 T cell receptor beta chains from the same sample are listed, as sequenced in a study of T cells in Graves' hyperthyroidism and ophthalmopathy. TCR beta CDR3 regions were amplified from RNA transcripts. The primer set for the first-round RT-PCR of the TCR CDR3 was HTBI. MiXCR was run by TCRdb on the multiplex PCR reads, yielding one entry per CDR3 protein. This table holds more than 500,000 distinct CDR3 sequences, about 16% found once. Sequenced material: blood. Receptors originate from a woman aged 30 to 39 with Graves' hyperthyroidism.

This clonotype was counted between two and nine times. In DNA, the CDR3 is TGTGCCAGCAGCAGCGGCCCATTCAATGAGCAGTTCTTC. Amino acids: CASSSGPFNEQFF. The chain employs TRBV6-1 and TRBJ2-1; D may be TRBD2 (5 bases). V shed 6 bases and J shed 6 bases, with 12 bases lying between them. Germline V gene sequence: CDR1 MNHNS, CDR2 SASEGT. The CDR3 is made up of 13 amino acids.

This clonotype was recorded many times. The V call is TRBV2, the J call TRBJ2-3, with D possibly TRBD1 on 6 matching bases. The germline gives CDR1 SNHLY, CDR2 FYNNEI. V was trimmed by 2 bases and J by 3 bases, leaving 6 bases between them. The CDR3 length is 13 residues. The CDR3 DNA is TGTGCCAGCAGTGAAAGGGGGACAGATACGCAGTATTTT. Amino acids: CASSERGTDTQYF.

This clonotype was recorded many times. This chain links TRBV27 with TRBJ2-1; D is possibly TRBD2 (6 bases). Trimming stripped 4 bases from V and 8 bases from J, with 18 bases between. Germline assignment: CDR1 MNHEY and CDR2 SMNVEV (reference sequence). CDR3 length: 15 amino acids. The CDR3 DNA sequence: TGTGCCAGCAGTTATAGCAGCGGGCCTACGTATGAGCAGTTCTTC. Its translation is CASSYSSGPTYEQFF.

This clonotype was found many times. V and J are TRBV7-2 and TRBJ2-7, with TRBD2 matching 8 bases. This CDR3 has 15 amino acids. V lost 2 bases to trimming and J lost 6 bases; unmatched junction nucleotides: 9. Per the germline V gene, CDR1 is SGHTA and CDR2 is FQGNSA. The CDR3 here is CASSLFSGITSEQYF. For the CDR3, the DNA is TGTGCCAGCAGCTTATTTAGCGGGATAACCTCCGAGCAGTACTTC.

This clonotype was found many times. The chain recombines TRBV6-1 with TRBJ1-1, with a tentative D call TRBD1 (6 bases). The CDR3 is 13 amino acids. Trimming cost V 10 bases and J 4 bases, with 16 bases left between them. Per the germline V gene, CDR1 is MNHNS and CDR2 is SASEGT. As DNA, the CDR3 is TGTGCCACCACCCTGGGGGCTGGCACTGAAGCTTTCTTT. It yields the protein CATTLGAGTEAFF.

This clonotype has ten or more counts. J is TRBJ1-5 and V is TRBV6-2 or TRBV6-3, with TRBD1 as a possible D gene (5 bases). The CDR3 spans 14 residues. Germline V CDR1 and CDR2: MNHEY, SVGEGT. Trimming pared 7 bases from V and 4 bases from J, leaving 14 bases between. The CDR3 DNA reads as TGTGCCAGCACTCGGGACGCCGCGAATCAGCCCCAGCATTTT. Amino acid sequence: CASTRDAANQPQHF.

The CDR3 nucleotides read TGTGCCACCAGCAGAGGTAGAGAGGCTGAAAAACTGTTTTTT. This sequence encodes CATSRGREAEKLFF. The rearrangement joins TRBV15 to TRBJ1-4, with D hard to call. The V end lost 1 base, the J end lost 7 bases, and 10 bases lay between the germline ends. CDR3 size: 14 residues. CDR1 is LNHNV and CDR2 is YYDKDF in the germline V gene (reference sequence).

The chain employs TRBV4-2 and TRBJ1-2; possibly TRBD1 for D (6 bases). Trimming pared 0 bases from V and 4 bases from J, leaving 9 bases between. CDR3 size: 14 residues. Germline CDR1 reads LGHNA; CDR2 reads YNFKEQ. The CDR3 DNA reads TGTGCCAGCAGCCAAGATTTGGGGGCCTATGGCTACACCTTC. It translates to CASSQDLGAYGYTF.

The chain uses TRBV19 and TRBJ2-1; no clear D. The CDR3 spans 12 residues. The V end lost 1 base, the J end lost 8 bases, and 6 bases lay between the germline ends. CDR1 LNHDA and CDR2 SQIVND come from the germline V gene (reference sequence). The CDR3: CASSIGVYEQFF. CDR3 sequence (DNA): TGTGCCAGTAGTATAGGGGTGTATGAGCAGTTCTTC.

This clonotype was counted only a few times. V and J are TRBV9 and TRBJ2-7; TRBD1 is a possible D gene (6 bases). Germline lookup yields CDR1 SGDLS and CDR2 YYNGEE. This CDR3 spans 15 amino acids. Trimming removed 0 bases from V and 0 bases from J, with 10 bases in between. The chain's CDR3 is CASSVGWGRSYEQYF. DNA of the CDR3: TGTGCCAGCAGCGTAGGATGGGGGCGCTCCTACGAGCAGTACTTC.

This clonotype has more than one count but fewer than ten. The chain combines TRBV20-1 with TRBJ2-2; 12 bases match TRBD2. Germline-derived CDR1 and CDR2 are DFQATT and SNEGSKA (reference sequence). The CDR3 totals 13 residues. The DNA for the CDR3 is TGCAGCCCTTCTAGCGGGAGGGCCGGGGAGCTGTTTTTT. Protein: CSPSSGRAGELFF.

This clonotype was seen ten or more times. This rearrangement joins TRBV11-3 to TRBJ2-1, with D maybe TRBD2 (7 bases). V was trimmed by 1 base and J by 2 bases, leaving 9 bases between them. The CDR3 sequence is 15 residues long. Germline CDR1 is SGHNT and CDR2 is YENEEA. CDR3 nucleotides: TGTGCCAGCAGCTTAGGCGGGGGCACCTACAATGAGCAGTTCTTC. Translating gives CASSLGGGTYNEQFF. The variable domain in full, with the rest retrieved from reference TRBV11-3 and TRBJ2-1, is EAGVVQSPRYKIIEKKQPVAFWCNPISGHNTLYWYLQNLGQGPELLIRYENEEAVDDSQLPKDRFSAERLKGVDSTLKIQPAELGDSAVYLCASSLGGGTYNEQFFGPGTRLTVL.

The rearrangement uses TRBV5-5 and TRBJ1-5; D not resolved. V lost 0 bases to trimming and J lost 4 bases, with 8 bases between them. The V gene's germline CDR1 is SGHKS and CDR2 YYEKEE (reference sequence). This CDR3 is built from 14 residues. CDR3 nucleotide sequence: TGTGCCAGCAGCTTGGCGTCAGCTAATCAGCCCCAGCATTTT. Amino acids: CASSLASANQPQHF.

This clonotype was recorded a few times. CDR3 sequence reads: CASSEDPDYQGGELFF. CDR3 coding DNA: TGTGCCAGCAGTGAGGACCCAGACTACCAGGGCGGGGAGCTGTTTTTT. The V and J genes are TRBV25-1 and TRBJ2-2; either TRBD1 or TRBD2 may supply D (5 bases each). The CDR3 consists of 16 residues. V was trimmed by 3 bases and J by 7 bases, leaving 18 bases between them. Germline-derived CDR1 and CDR2 are MGHDK and SYGVNS.